Each of the 24 T cell receptor beta chains below was sequenced from the same sample in a study of T cell repertoires in cytomegalovirus infection. TCRdb itself ran the reads through MiXCR, one entry per CDR3 protein. This sample has 150,000 to 200,000 distinct CDR3 sequences, with under 20% found just once. The sequenced sample was CD8+ T cells from PBMCs. These receptor sequences come from a human donor in good health (CMV status not recorded). Some clones in this sample may be carry-over from other donors' samples.

This clonotype was found many times. V and J are TRBV7-2 and TRBJ1-1, with D perhaps TRBD1 (6 bases). The CDR3 consists of 13 residues. Germline V CDR1 and CDR2: SGHTA, FQGNSA. The germline V and J ends were trimmed by 0 bases and 5 bases, with 7 bases remaining between them. The CDR3 DNA sequence: TGTGCCAGCAGCTTAGCCAGGGGTACTGAAGCTTTCTTT. Protein sequence: CASSLARGTEAFF.

This clonotype was seen only once. This may come from a read error, since a much larger clone is one base off. This chain links TRBV13 with TRBJ2-2; D uncertain. Per the germline V gene, CDR1 is PRHDT and CDR2 is FYEKMQ (reference sequence). V was shortened by 0 bases and J by 4 bases, with 6 bases between the two germline ends. This CDR3 spans 14 amino acids. CDR3 DNA: TGTGCCAGCAGCTTAGGTCAGACCACCGGGGAGCTGTTTTTT. Encoded protein: CASSLGQTTGELFF.

This rearrangement joins TRBV7-3 to TRBJ2-1, with 7 bases lining up with TRBD2. Germline loops: CDR1 SGHTA, CDR2 FQGTGA. There are 14 residues in the CDR3. The trim removed 11 bases at V and 5 bases at J, leaving 12 bases unmatched. The DNA of the CDR3 is TGTGCCCTACAATCGGGGGAGGGGAACAATGAGCAGTTCTTC. It is translated as CALQSGEGNNEQFF.

The chain employs TRBV6-6 and TRBJ1-2, with D perhaps TRBD1 (5 bases). Trimming left V 5 bases short and J 5 bases short, with 24 bases between. This CDR3 contains 17 residues. Germline lookup yields CDR1 MNHNY and CDR2 SVGAGI (reference sequence). The CDR3 DNA reads TGTGCCAGCAGTGCCCCGGGACGGACACAGCCGGGGTATGGCTACACCTTC. This translates into CASSAPGRTQPGYGYTF.

This clonotype was found a few times. The J gene is TRBJ2-1, the V gene TRBV27; 10 bases match TRBD2. The CDR3 is 17 residues long. The germline CDR1 and CDR2 sequences are MNHEY and SMNVEV (reference sequence). The ends lost 3 bases at V and 1 base at J; junction bases unmatched: 6. This CDR3 is CASSFRLAGRSYNEQFF. The CDR3 bases are TGTGCCAGCAGTTTTAGACTAGCGGGCCGTTCCTACAATGAGCAGTTCTTC.

The chain has TRBV28 and TRBJ2-5; possibly TRBD1 for D (6 bases). The CDR3 is 16 residues long. The V gene lost 4 bases and the J gene lost 1 base, with 16 bases spanning the gap. CDR1 and CDR2 from the germline V gene are MDHEN and SYDVKM. CDR3 DNA sequence: TGTGCCAGCAGTTCAAGAACGACAGGTCTCCAAGAGACCCAGTACTTC. Translating it yields CASSSRTTGLQETQYF.

V usage is TRBV7-2 and J usage is TRBJ2-3; D call uncertain. Germline V CDR1 and CDR2: SGHTA, FQGNSA. The CDR3 has 13 residues. Trimming stripped 4 bases from V and 0 bases from J, with 5 bases between. Here the CDR3 DNA reads TGTGCCAGCAGCTCCTCTAGCACAGATACGCAGTATTTT. Translated, it gives CASSSSSTDTQYF.

This chain uses TRBV29-1 with TRBJ1-3; no clear D gene. CDR3 size: 14 residues. Trimming removed 7 bases at V and 3 bases at J, with 16 bases between. CDR1 SQVTM and CDR2 ANQGSEA come from the germline V gene. The CDR3 DNA follows: TGCAGCGCGGTCCCTGGGCCGCTTGGAAACACCATATATTTT. This sequence encodes CSAVPGPLGNTIYF.

This clonotype was seen a few times. CDR3 nucleotides: TGTGCCAGCAGTAAACAGGGGGGCCCACCTTACGAGCAGTACTTC. It encodes CASSKQGGPPYEQYF. The V and J genes are TRBV6-6 and TRBJ2-7; 8 bases align to TRBD1. Germline V lookup: CDR1 MNHNY, CDR2 SVGAGI (reference sequence). The ends lost 5 bases at V and 4 bases at J; junction bases unmatched: 10. CDR3 length: 15 residues.

This chain uses TRBV4-3 with TRBJ1-1; tentatively, D is TRBD1 (5 bases). V gave up 3 bases and J gave up 7 bases, with 12 bases separating them. The CDR3 sequence is 13 residues long. In germline, CDR1 is LGHNA, CDR2 YSLEER. The CDR3 DNA reads as TGCGCCAGCAGCCACGGGGAAGACAGTGAAGCTTTCTTT. Translation: CASSHGEDSEAFF.

The V call is TRBV20-1, the J call TRBJ2-3, with 8 bases fitting TRBD2. With 4 bases clipped from V and 1 base from J, the junction kept 7 bases outside the gene matches. This CDR3 contains 15 residues. The germline V gene has CDR1 DFQATT and CDR2 SNEGSKA (reference sequence). CDR3 sequence reads: CSATPGLVRTDTQYF. DNA for the CDR3: TGCAGTGCTACCCCGGGACTAGTCCGCACAGATACGCAGTATTTT.

This clonotype appeared a few times. The chain's CDR3 is CASSRRDSEAFF. CDR3 coding DNA: TGTGCCAGCAGTCGACGGGACAGTGAAGCTTTCTTT. The V and J genes are TRBV6-6 and TRBJ1-1; 7 bases align to TRBD1. Trimming at V came to 5 bases and at J to 7 bases, leaving 4 bases not matched to a gene. The CDR3 spans 12 residues. The germline CDR1 and CDR2 sequences are MNHNY and SVGAGI (reference sequence).

The CDR3 protein is CASSLGGLGNNEQFF. In DNA, the CDR3 is TGTGCCAGCAGCTTAGGGGGCCTGGGGAACAATGAGCAGTTCTTC. The V gene is TRBV7-9, the J gene TRBJ2-1; maybe TRBD1 (5 bases). Germline values: CDR1 SEHNR, CDR2 FQNEAQ (reference sequence). This CDR3 contains 15 residues. V was cut by 1 base and J by 5 bases, with 12 bases left in between.

The chain couples TRBV28 to TRBJ2-7; 13 bases are shared with TRBD2. This CDR3 comprises 19 residues. Germline CDR1 reads MDHEN; CDR2 reads SYDVKM. J was trimmed by 2 bases and V by 3 bases; bases with no gene match: 13. CDR3 DNA: TGTGCCAGCAGTTTCTCCGCCCGCGGACTAGCGGGGGTACCCTACGAGCAGTACTTC. Its protein product is CASSFSARGLAGVPYEQYF.

The rearrangement uses TRBV6-2 or TRBV6-3 and TRBJ2-7, with TRBD2 matching 10 bases. The CDR3 is made up of 14 amino acids. CDR1 is MNHEY, CDR2 SVGEGT, per germline. Unmatched junction bases numbered 2, after V lost 2 bases and J lost 4 bases. This CDR3 reads CASSYATSGYEQYF. CDR3 DNA: TGTGCCAGCAGTTACGCGACTAGCGGGTACGAGCAGTACTTC.

This chain joins TRBV28 and TRBJ2-1; 10 bases line up with TRBD1. The CDR3 is 17 residues long. Germline values: CDR1 MDHEN, CDR2 SYDVKM. Trimming removed 6 bases from V and 5 bases from J; junction bases left unmatched: 13. The CDR3, as DNA: TGTGCCAGCAGCCCTCGCCCGGGACAGGGGCCAGACAATGAGCAGTTCTTC. This translates into CASSPRPGQGPDNEQFF.

The chain combines TRBV5-1 with TRBJ2-1, with 7 nucleotides matching TRBD2. J gave up 7 bases and V 3 bases, and 13 bases lay outside the gene matches. Germline CDR1 is SGHRS and CDR2 is YFSETQ. This CDR3 has 16 residues. CDR3 in amino acids: CASSYLAAKVSNEQFF. DNA of the CDR3: TGCGCCAGCAGCTACCTAGCGGCCAAGGTTTCGAATGAGCAGTTCTTC.

This clonotype was seen repeatedly, ten times or more. The V call is TRBV7-9, the J call TRBJ2-7; no reliable D call. CDR3 length equals 13 residues. V lost 0 bases and J lost 3, with 6 bases in between. The germline gives CDR1 SEHNR, CDR2 FQNEAQ (reference sequence). CDR3 sequence (DNA): TGTGCCAGCAGCTTAGCGTCCAGCTACGAGCAGTACTTC. This encodes CASSLASSYEQYF.

This clonotype was recorded a few times. V usage is TRBV19 and J usage is TRBJ2-3; D gene ambiguous. With 5 bases removed from V and 0 bases from J, the gap between germline ends came to 9 bases. Per the germline V gene, CDR1 is LNHDA and CDR2 is SQIVND (reference sequence). This CDR3 spans 14 amino acids. CDR3 nucleotide sequence: TGTGCCAGTAGTCGGGCAACTAGCACAGATACGCAGTATTTT. Translating gives CASSRATSTDTQYF.

The chain combines TRBV12-3 or TRBV12-4 with TRBJ1-4, with a weak D call TRBD1 (5 bases). This CDR3 is built from 12 residues. V was trimmed by 7 bases and J by 8 bases, leaving 11 bases between them. CDR3 DNA: TGTGCCAGCACACAGGAATCCGAAAAACTGTTTTTT. Translating gives CASTQESEKLFF.

This clonotype has a handful of counts. V gene TRBV11-2 combines with J gene TRBJ2-5, with D possibly being TRBD2 (5 bases). The CDR3 is made up of 13 amino acids. Per germline, CDR1 SGHAT and CDR2 FQNNGV. V lost 7 bases and J lost 3, with 12 bases in between. The CDR3 DNA is TGTGCCAGCAATCCGTACGGGAAAGAGACCCAGTACTTC. Its protein product is CASNPYGKETQYF.

This clonotype has just a few counts. The CDR3 nucleotides read TGTGCCAGTACCTGGACTAGCGGGAGGGCCGATGAGCAGTTCTTC. Its translation: CASTWTSGRADEQFF. The chain recombines TRBV19 with TRBJ2-1, with TRBD2 identical over 15 bases. The V gene end was trimmed by 7 bases and the J gene end by 8 bases; junction bases not matched to a gene: 6. Per the germline V gene, CDR1 is LNHDA and CDR2 is SQIVND (reference sequence). CDR3 length: 15 residues. Based on the CDR3 plus reference TRBV19 and TRBJ2-1, the full variable domain is DGGITQSPKYLFRKEGQNVTLSCEQNLNHDAMYWYRQDPGQGLRLIYYSQIVNDFQKGDIAEGYSVSREKKESFPLTVTSAQKNPTAFYLCASTWTSGRADEQFFGPGTRLTVL.

This clonotype was seen more than once but under ten times. J is TRBJ2-5 and V is TRBV7-8; TRBD2 is a possible D gene (6 bases). The CDR3 length is 16 residues. The germline CDR1 and CDR2 sequences are SGHVS and FQNEAQ. V was pared by 0 bases and J by 3 bases, with 14 bases between. CDR3: CASSLARREREETQYF. As DNA, the CDR3 is TGTGCCAGCAGCTTAGCGAGGAGGGAAAGGGAAGAGACCCAGTACTTC.

The V and J genes are TRBV6-2 or TRBV6-3 and TRBJ2-3; TRBD1 might be the D (5 bases). Trimming pared 6 bases from V and 4 bases from J, leaving 23 bases between. The CDR3 contains 17 residues. From germline, CDR1 is MNHEY and CDR2 SVGEGT. CDR3 bases: TGTGCCAGCAGCGCCTCGGAGAGAGAGCTAGGGGCAGATACGCAGTATTTT. Translated, it gives CASSASERELGADTQYF.